These 22 T cell receptor beta chains were all obtained from the same sample, sequenced in a study of blood T cell repertoires in COVID-19. Sequenced by immunoSEQ multiplex PCR; TCRdb stores in-frame clones only, minus some. Of 130,000 to 150,000 clones listed, around nine tenths are singletons. Sequencing was done on a sample of peripheral blood. The receptors come from a human donor in a cohort sampled during active COVID-19.

The table lists this clone with a count of one. V gene TRBV5-4 combines with J gene TRBJ1-1, with no clear D. Germline CDR1 is SGHNT and CDR2 is YYREEE (reference sequence). V was cut by 0 bases and J by 0 bases, with 18 bases left in between. This CDR3 comprises 18 residues. The CDR3 bases are TGTGCCAGCAGCTTGGCCCCGTGGGCCCTACAGATGAACACTGAAGCTTTCTTT. Translating it yields CASSLAPWALQMNTEAFF.

The chain has TRBV28 and TRBJ2-7; D might be TRBD2 (6 bases). The CDR3 spans 15 residues. Germline V gene lookup returns CDR1 MDHEN and CDR2 SYDVKM. Trimming removed 6 bases at V and 2 bases at J, with 17 bases between. DNA for the CDR3: TGTGCCAGCAGCGGAGGGGCCGTCAACACCTACGAGCAGTACTTC. Its protein is CASSGGAVNTYEQYF.

This clone was seen a handful of times. The gene calls are TRBV19 and TRBJ1-1; D remains ambiguous. The length of the CDR3 is 11 residues. The germline gives CDR1 LNHDA, CDR2 SQIVND (reference sequence). V lost 9 bases, J lost 4 bases, and 9 bases lay in between. CDR3: CASPTRTEAFF. The CDR3 bases are TGTGCCAGCCCCACACGCACTGAAGCTTTCTTT.

Note on this clone: This CDR3 is also generated by other DNA sequences in the sample. V is TRBV7-3 and J is TRBJ2-7; 10 positions agree with TRBD1. The ends lost 6 bases at V and 0 bases at J; junction bases unmatched: 5. The CDR3 totals 15 residues. Germline V gene sequence: CDR1 SGHTA, CDR2 FQGTGA. CDR3 sequence: CASSFGQGDSYEQYF. In nucleotides, the CDR3 is TGTGCCAGCAGTTTTGGACAGGGGGACTCCTACGAGCAGTACTTC.

V and J are TRBV5-6 and TRBJ1-3, with 8 bases identical to TRBD1. Trimming removed 3 bases from V and 4 bases from J; junction bases left unmatched: 9. Germline V CDR1 and CDR2: SGHDT, YYEEEE. The CDR3 consists of 16 residues. DNA of the CDR3: TGTGCCAGCAGCTGGGGGCAGGGGGCGATCGGAAACACCATATATTTT. As protein: CASSWGQGAIGNTIYF.

The V call is TRBV19, the J call TRBJ2-4, with TRBD2 matching 12 bases. V trimming: 5 bases; J trimming: 5 bases; junction bases outside the gene matches: 7. Germline V gene sequence: CDR1 LNHDA, CDR2 SQIVND (reference sequence). There are 16 residues in the CDR3. Written as DNA, the CDR3 is TGTGCCAGTAGTCCAATCCTAGCGGGAGGGGAAAACATTCAGTACTTC. Its translation is CASSPILAGGENIQYF. The complete variable domain, with remaining parts taken from reference TRBV19 and TRBJ2-4, reads DGGITQSPKYLFRKEGQNVTLSCEQNLNHDAMYWYRQDPGQGLRLIYYSQIVNDFQKGDIAEGYSVSREKKESFPLTVTSAQKNPTAFYLCASSPILAGGENIQYFGAGTRLSVL.

V gene TRBV30 combines with J gene TRBJ1-1, with 9 bases matching TRBD1. V lost 2 bases, J lost 4 bases, and 2 bases stayed unmatched. Germline assignment: CDR1 GTSNPN and CDR2 SVGIG (reference sequence). This CDR3 spans 13 amino acids. The CDR3 is CAWSKTGGTEAFF. The CDR3 nucleotides are TGTGCCTGGAGTAAGACAGGGGGCACTGAAGCTTTCTTT.

The CDR3 DNA follows: TGTGCCAGCTTTCGACAGGACAATGAGCAGTTCTTC. This gives the protein CASFRQDNEQFF. V usage is TRBV18 and J usage is TRBJ2-1; possible D gene TRBD1, 6 bases. The CDR3 runs 12 residues. The V end lost 7 bases, the J end lost 5 bases, and 9 bases lay between the germline ends. Per the germline V gene, CDR1 is KGHSH and CDR2 is LQKENI. Combining the CDR3 with reference TRBV18 and TRBJ2-1 gives the whole variable domain NAGVMQNPRHLVRRRGQEARLRCSPMKGHSHVYWYRQLPEEGLKFMVYLQKENIIDESGMPKERFSAEFPKEGPSILRIQQVVRGDSAAYFCASFRQDNEQFFGPGTRLTVL.

The chain has TRBV7-9 and TRBJ1-1; tentative D call: TRBD1 (6 bases). V lost 8 bases, J lost 8 bases, and 18 bases lay in between. This CDR3 has 13 amino acids. The germline V gene has CDR1 SEHNR and CDR2 FQNEAQ (reference sequence). CDR3 bases: TGTGCCAGCGGGGGCAGGCACGAACTAGAAGCTTTCTTT. Protein sequence: CASGGRHELEAFF.

The chain recombines TRBV10-3 with TRBJ1-2; D not certain. Per germline, CDR1 ENHRY and CDR2 SYGVKD. V dropped 2 bases and J dropped 4 bases, with 11 bases sitting between them. The CDR3 spans 14 residues. The CDR3 sequence: CAISEAGLSYGYTF. The CDR3 DNA follows: TGTGCCATCAGTGAGGCAGGCCTTAGCTATGGCTACACCTTC.

Only a few counts were recorded for this clone. V is TRBV11-2 and J is TRBJ2-2; D possibly corresponds to TRBD1 (6 bases). V gave up 3 bases and J gave up 4 bases, with 12 bases separating them. Per germline, CDR1 SGHAT and CDR2 FQNNGV. The CDR3 length is 15 residues. The DNA of the CDR3 is TGTGCCAGCAGCTTTGACAGGCAATTCACCGGGGAGCTGTTTTTT. Protein product: CASSFDRQFTGELFF. Supplemented by reference TRBV11-2 and TRBJ2-2, the full variable domain reads EAGVAQSPRYKIIEKRQSVAFWCNPISGHATLYWYQQILGQGPKLLIQFQNNGVVDDSQLPKDRFSAERLKGVDSTLKIQPAKLEDSAVYLCASSFDRQFTGELFFGEGSRLTVL.

The chain is built from TRBV19 and TRBJ1-3; D not certain. The germline V gene encodes CDR1 LNHDA and CDR2 SQIVND (reference sequence). Trimming shortened V by 3 bases and J by 0 bases, and 6 bases separated the two germline ends. The CDR3 is made up of 14 amino acids. Here the CDR3 reads CASSIQYSGNTIYF. CDR3 DNA sequence: TGTGCCAGTAGTATCCAGTACTCTGGAAACACCATATATTTT.

The genes are TRBV7-8 and TRBJ2-1, with TRBD2 matching over 7 bases. Germline V lookup: CDR1 SGHVS, CDR2 FQNEAQ. The length of the CDR3 is 13 residues. The J segment lost 5 bases and the V segment lost 4 bases, leaving 2 bases of the junction unmatched. The CDR3 protein is CASSWAGDNEQFF. CDR3 nucleotide sequence: TGTGCCAGCAGCTGGGCGGGGGACAATGAGCAGTTCTTC.

This clone has only a few counts. The chain couples TRBV7-2 to TRBJ1-5, with a weak D call TRBD1 (6 bases). V gave up 5 bases and J gave up 1 base, with 12 bases separating them. The CDR3 consists of 15 residues. Germline V gene data show CDR1 as SGHTA and CDR2 as FQGNSA. CDR3 protein: CASSVQGSSNQPQHF. Written as DNA, the CDR3 is TGTGCCAGCAGCGTACAGGGTTCGAGCAATCAGCCCCAGCATTTT.

The chain employs TRBV14 and TRBJ2-1; TRBD2 might be the D (5 bases). The V end was cut by 0 bases, the J end by 8 bases, with 11 bases between. Germline loops: CDR1 SGHDN, CDR2 FVKESK. This CDR3 is 14 amino acids long. CDR3 nucleotide sequence: TGTGCCAGCAGCCAAGATCACGCGGGTCATGAGCAGTTCTTC. Encoded protein: CASSQDHAGHEQFF.

V and J are TRBV7-2 and TRBJ1-2, with TRBD1 matching over 8 bases. Trimming took 3 bases from V and 7 from J; bases not matched to a gene: 10. CDR1 and CDR2 (germline): SGHTA, FQGNSA. The CDR3 covers 15 residues. The CDR3 protein is CASSLGWAGGGGYTF. For the CDR3, the DNA is TGTGCCAGCAGCTTGGGCTGGGCAGGGGGCGGTGGCTACACCTTC.

This clone came up once. The rearrangement uses TRBV29-1 and TRBJ2-7, with 7 bases lining up with TRBD1. From germline, CDR1 is SQVTM and CDR2 ANQGSEA. After removal of 4 bases from V and 2 bases from J, the junction contained 11 bases not matched to a gene. CDR3 length equals 15 residues. The CDR3 sequence: CSVVLGGRHPYEQYF. The CDR3 DNA sequence: TGCAGCGTTGTACTAGGGGGCAGGCACCCCTACGAGCAGTACTTC.

The rearrangement links TRBV5-6 to TRBJ1-1, with 7 positions matching TRBD1. Germline V gene lookup returns CDR1 SGHDT and CDR2 YYEEEE. J lost 1 base, V lost 5 bases, and 8 bases had no gene match. The CDR3 consists of 15 residues. CDR3 DNA sequence: TGTGCCAGCAGAGCTTCAGACAGGGAGAACACTGAAGCTTTCTTT. Translation gives CASRASDRENTEAFF.

This clone came up once. The chain recombines TRBV12-3 or TRBV12-4 with TRBJ2-4, with D possibly being TRBD1 (7 bases). With 11 bases removed from V and 7 bases from J, the gap between germline ends came to 15 bases. This CDR3 is built from 12 residues. The CDR3, as DNA: TGTGCCGTCGGAGCAGGGGGGAACATTCAGTACTTC. It encodes CAVGAGGNIQYF.

The J gene is TRBJ2-3, the V gene TRBV4-3, with TRBD1 matching 7 bases. J gave up 3 bases and V 4 bases, and 10 bases lay outside the gene matches. Germline values: CDR1 LGHNA, CDR2 YSLEER. CDR3 size: 16 residues. The CDR3 coding sequence is TGCGCCAGCAGCCTTTACGTAGGGGGCGCAACAGATACGCAGTATTTT. Encoded protein: CASSLYVGGATDTQYF.

V and J are TRBV4-3 and TRBJ2-3; TRBD2 aligns across 9 bases. Trimming at V came to 1 base and at J to 3 bases, leaving 8 bases not matched to a gene. Germline V CDR1 and CDR2: LGHNA, YSLEER. The CDR3 length is 17 residues. CDR3 amino acids: CASSQGFSGSATDTQYF. CDR3 nucleotides: TGCGCCAGCAGCCAAGGGTTTAGCGGGAGTGCGACAGATACGCAGTATTTT.

The V gene is TRBV9, the J gene TRBJ2-1; tentatively, D is TRBD2 (5 bases). V gave up 6 bases and J gave up 3 bases, with 16 bases separating them. The length of the CDR3 is 15 residues. Per germline, CDR1 SGDLS and CDR2 YYNGEE. CDR3 loop: CASTPAATNYNEQFF. The CDR3 nucleotides read TGTGCCAGCACCCCAGCGGCTACGAACTACAATGAGCAGTTCTTC.